A single sample is the source of the 21 T cell receptor beta chains below, sequenced in a study of vaccination effects on CD4 cells after COVID-19. With the ViraFEST assay, the study expanded antigen-specific CD4+ T cells using viral peptide pools, then sequenced them. Isolation of CD4+ T cells took place after nine to ten days of culture. Confirmation by PCR established that the person had SARS-CoV-2 infection between March and December 2020. Profiling relied on immunoSEQ multiplex PCR, and the TCRdb table lists in-frame clones only, not all of them. This sample has fewer than 90,000 clones, with about 69% found just once. Their target antigens are unknown. The sample was CD4+ T cells from PBMCs cultured with HIV peptides, taken before COVID-19 vaccination. Regarding subset: HIV-1 Nef peptide pool negative control/reference culture. The origin of the receptors is a human donor who had a prior SARS-CoV-2 infection.

The CDR3 region has the DNA TGTGCCAGCAGCCCCCGGGGGACAACGGGAGAGACCCAGTACTTC. This translates into CASSPRGTTGETQYF. The chain links TRBV5-4 to TRBJ2-5; perhaps D is TRBD1 or TRBD2 (6 bases each). CDR1 and CDR2 (germline): SGHNT, YYREEE (reference sequence). The CDR3 has 15 amino acids. Trimming removed 4 bases from V and 4 bases from J, with 17 bases in between. Together with reference TRBV5-4 and TRBJ2-5, the CDR3 gives the full variable domain: ETGVTQSPTHLIKTRGQQVTLRCSSQSGHNTVSWYQQALGQGPQFIFQYYREEENGRGNFPPRFSGLQFPNYSSELNVNALELDDSALYLCASSPRGTTGETQYFGPGTRLLVL.

The V gene is TRBV3-1 (or the pseudogene TRBV3-2), the J gene TRBJ1-1; D gene ambiguous. The CDR3 sequence is 13 residues long. V shed 0 bases and J shed 6 bases, with 8 bases lying between them. Germline assignment: CDR1 LGHDT and CDR2 YNNKEL (reference sequence). This chain's CDR3 is CASSQDRTAEAFF. CDR3 in DNA: TGTGCCAGCAGCCAAGACCGCACAGCTGAAGCTTTCTTT.

The V gene is TRBV6-6, the J gene TRBJ2-7; the D is unclear. The CDR3 is 13 amino acids. V was cut by 2 bases and J by 1 base, with 6 bases left in between. The germline V gene has CDR1 MNHNY and CDR2 SVGAGI (reference sequence). CDR3 nucleotides: TGTGCCAGCAGTTACCTTGTGTCCTACGAGCAGTACTTC. It encodes CASSYLVSYEQYF.

The genes are TRBV5-5 and TRBJ1-2; D might be TRBD1 (6 bases). V lost 3 bases, J lost 4 bases, and 19 bases lay in between. The CDR3 runs to 16 residues. The V gene's germline CDR1 is SGHKS and CDR2 YYEKEE (reference sequence). CDR3 loop: CASSSIGAGDSYGYTF. The DNA for the CDR3 is TGTGCCAGCAGCTCGATCGGGGCAGGGGATTCCTATGGCTACACCTTC.

V and J are TRBV18 and TRBJ1-2; TRBD1 is a possible D gene (5 bases). V lost 2 bases and J 3 bases, leaving 13 bases between the germline ends. CDR1 and CDR2 (germline): KGHSH, LQKENI. The CDR3 contains 15 residues. CDR3 sequence reads: CASSPDSGNYYGYTF. In DNA form, the CDR3 reads TGTGCCAGCTCACCAGACAGCGGGAATTACTATGGCTACACCTTC.

This chain uses TRBV7-2 with TRBJ2-7, with 8 bases matching TRBD1. The CDR3 is made up of 14 amino acids. Unmatched junction bases numbered 6, after V lost 5 bases and J lost 3 bases. The germline gives CDR1 SGHTA, CDR2 FQGNSA. The CDR3 loop is CASSVGQAFYEQYF. In nucleotides, the CDR3 is TGTGCCAGCAGCGTGGGACAGGCGTTCTACGAGCAGTACTTC.

Remarks on this clone: At one end the junction does not follow the germline gene, possibly because of a read error. The rearrangement joins TRBV5-1 to TRBJ2-5; D could derive from TRBD1 or TRBD2 (5 bases each). This CDR3 comprises 15 residues. Germline V gene lookup returns CDR1 SGHRS and CDR2 YFSETQ. CDR3 sequence reads: CASSEGVGDQETQYF. CDR3 in DNA: TGCGCCAGCAGCGAGGGTGTAGGGGACCAGGAGACCCAGTACTTC.

V gene TRBV4-2 combines with J gene TRBJ2-1; 9 bases line up with TRBD2. CDR1 is LGHNA, CDR2 YNFKEQ, per germline. The trim removed 1 base at V and 3 bases at J, leaving 4 bases unmatched. The CDR3 runs to 16 residues. The CDR3 DNA reads TGTGCCAGCAGCCAAGGGACTAGCGACCTCTACAATGAGCAGTTCTTC. The encoded protein is CASSQGTSDLYNEQFF.

The chain is built from TRBV19 and TRBJ2-1; no reliable D call. The germline CDR1 and CDR2 sequences are LNHDA and SQIVND (reference sequence). The V gene lost 7 bases and the J gene lost 7 bases, with 14 bases spanning the gap. CDR3 length: 13 residues. This chain's CDR3 is CASTAQGRNEQFF. CDR3 DNA sequence: TGTGCCAGTACCGCACAAGGACGGAATGAGCAGTTCTTC.

CDR3 nucleotide sequence: TGTGCCAGCAGTTACTATGAATCGGGCACTGAAGCTTTCTTT. Amino acid sequence: CASSYYESGTEAFF. The J gene is TRBJ1-1, the V gene TRBV6-6; D is ambiguous. The CDR3 loop spans 14 amino acids. V lost 1 base and J 4 bases, leaving 10 bases between the germline ends. Germline V gene data show CDR1 as MNHNY and CDR2 as SVGAGI (reference sequence).

The chain carries TRBV27 and TRBJ2-1, with 7 bases matching TRBD2. The trim removed 4 bases at V and 14 bases at J, leaving 11 bases unmatched. Germline V lookup: CDR1 MNHEY, CDR2 SMNVEV (reference sequence). This CDR3 contains 13 residues. The CDR3 sequence: CASSSSGEGGEFF. The CDR3 DNA follows: TGTGCCAGCAGTTCATCCGGGGAGGGAGGGGAGTTCTTC.

This clone appeared a few times. The rearrangement uses TRBV7-9 and TRBJ1-6; no reliable D call. The CDR3 length is 10 residues. With 8 bases removed from V and 7 bases from J, the gap between germline ends came to 3 bases. Per germline, CDR1 SEHNR and CDR2 FQNEAQ (reference sequence). The CDR3 region has the DNA TGTGCCAGCGGAAATTCACCCCTCCACTTT. Its translation: CASGNSPLHF.

This clone was seen a handful of times. V and J are TRBV5-1 and TRBJ2-3; 10 nucleotides match TRBD2. With 1 base clipped from V and 6 bases from J, the junction kept 8 bases outside the gene matches. CDR1 and CDR2 (germline): SGHRS, YFSETQ. The CDR3 extends over 16 amino acids. The CDR3 nucleotides are TGCGCCAGCAGCTTGTCCAGCGGGGGGGCAGGGGATACGCAGTATTTT. It translates to CASSLSSGGAGDTQYF.

This chain's CDR3 is CASQLVGEKTQYF. The CDR3 region has the DNA TGTGCCAGCCAACTGGTGGGTGAGAAGACCCAGTACTTC. V is TRBV27 and J is TRBJ2-5, with D hard to call. The germline gives CDR1 MNHEY, CDR2 SMNVEV (reference sequence). This CDR3 is built from 13 residues. The ends were cut back, 8 bases at V and 6 bases at J, with 16 bases in the middle.

This clone was found a few times. The gene calls are TRBV5-6 and TRBJ1-2; D is perhaps TRBD1 (6 bases). CDR3 length: 13 residues. V dropped 0 bases and J dropped 7 bases, with 10 bases sitting between them. The germline V gene encodes CDR1 SGHDT and CDR2 YYEEEE. The CDR3, as DNA: TGTGCCAGCAGCTTGGGGCAGGGGCCTGGCTACACCTTC. Translation gives CASSLGQGPGYTF.

The chain uses TRBV4-3 and TRBJ2-1; 10 bases agree with TRBD2. The V and J ends lost 1 base and 8 bases, in that order; junction bases with no gene match: 8. CDR3 length equals 16 residues. Germline V CDR1 and CDR2: LGHNA, YSLEER. The CDR3 spells CASSQGSSGSWDEQFF. The DNA for the CDR3 is TGCGCCAGCAGCCAAGGATCTAGCGGGAGTTGGGATGAGCAGTTCTTC.

The chain combines TRBV4-1 with TRBJ1-5; tentative D call: TRBD1 (6 bases). V lost 3 bases and J lost 5, with 11 bases in between. This CDR3 comprises 14 residues. Per the germline V gene, CDR1 is MGHRA and CDR2 is YSYEKL. The CDR3 protein is CASSQGAGDQPQHF. CDR3 nucleotides: TGCGCCAGCAGCCAGGGGGCGGGGGATCAGCCCCAGCATTTT.

This sequence joins TRBV2 and TRBJ2-3; D ambiguous. V shed 6 bases and J shed 0 bases, with 16 bases lying between them. Germline CDR1 SNHLY, CDR2 FYNNEI. The CDR3 sequence is 16 residues long. CDR3 in amino acids: CASRSSVFTSTDTQYF. The CDR3, as DNA: TGTGCCAGCAGGTCCAGCGTATTTACTAGCACAGATACGCAGTATTTT.

This chain links TRBV2 with TRBJ2-3, with 11 positions matching TRBD2. V lost 2 bases to trimming and J lost 3 bases; unmatched junction nucleotides: 4. This CDR3 comprises 16 residues. The germline V gene encodes CDR1 SNHLY and CDR2 FYNNEI. The CDR3 spells CASSETVAGGTDTQYF. In nucleotides, the CDR3 is TGTGCCAGCAGTGAAACAGTAGCGGGGGGGACAGATACGCAGTATTTT. Looking up the rest from reference TRBV2 and TRBJ2-3 gives the full variable domain: EPEVTQTPSHQVTQMGQEVILRCVPISNHLYFYWYRQILGQKVEFLVSFYNNEISEKSEIFDDQFSVERPDGSNFTLKIRSTKLEDSAMYFCASSETVAGGTDTQYFGPGTRLTVL.

This clone was seen only a few times. V is TRBV4-2 and J is TRBJ2-1; 10 nucleotides line up with TRBD2. This CDR3 is 15 amino acids long. Trimming removed 3 bases from V and 9 bases from J; junction bases left unmatched: 8. The germline V gene has CDR1 LGHNA and CDR2 YNFKEQ. Here the CDR3 DNA reads TGTGCCAGCAGCCATTTACTAGCGGGAAGCGGTGAGCAGTTCTTC. Amino acid sequence: CASSHLLAGSGEQFF.

This clone came up once. The J gene is TRBJ1-6, the V gene TRBV2; tentative D call: TRBD1 (5 bases). V was shortened by 7 bases and J by 9 bases, with 13 bases between the two germline ends. The CDR3 loop spans 13 amino acids. Germline V CDR1 and CDR2: SNHLY, FYNNEI. CDR3 DNA: TGTGCCAGCATGGGAGGGGTGTTTTCACCCCTCCACTTT. Protein product: CASMGGVFSPLHF. The whole variable domain, remainder taken from reference TRBV2 and TRBJ1-6, is EPEVTQTPSHQVTQMGQEVILRCVPISNHLYFYWYRQILGQKVEFLVSFYNNEISEKSEIFDDQFSVERPDGSNFTLKIRSTKLEDSAMYFCASMGGVFSPLHFGNGTRLTVT.